These 3 T cell receptor beta chains came from one sample sequenced in a study of shared clonotypes between healthy human individuals. This table comes from immunoSEQ multiplex PCR, and its TCRdb copy is limited to in-frame clones, with some not included. The repertoire consists of approximately 340,000 clones, with under 80% occurring once and the leading ten covering about a tenth. The source material was memory CD4+ T cells sorted from blood. Subset noted: CD45RA-negative fraction. These receptors were obtained from a young man in good health.

The chain has TRBV11-3 and TRBJ2-1; no clear D gene. Looked up from germline, CDR1 is SGHNT and CDR2 is YENEEA. V was cut by 1 base and J by 4 bases, with 11 bases left in between. This CDR3 comprises 15 residues. The CDR3 here is CASSLGLADYNEQFF. CDR3 in DNA: TGTGCCAGCAGCTTAGGTTTGGCAGATTACAATGAGCAGTTCTTC. The full variable domain, rest sourced from reference TRBV11-3 and TRBJ2-1, is EAGVVQSPRYKIIEKKQPVAFWCNPISGHNTLYWYLQNLGQGPELLIRYENEEAVDDSQLPKDRFSAERLKGVDSTLKIQPAELGDSAVYLCASSLGLADYNEQFFGPGTRLTVL.

The V gene is TRBV15, the J gene TRBJ2-1; TRBD2 aligns across 9 bases. This CDR3 comprises 16 residues. Germline CDR1 LNHNV, CDR2 YYDKDF (reference sequence). J gave up 10 bases and V 0 bases, and 10 bases lay outside the gene matches. The CDR3 here is CATSRDLSSGSPEQFF. For the CDR3, the DNA is TGTGCCACCAGCAGAGATCTTAGTAGCGGGAGCCCCGAGCAGTTCTTC.

This clone was picked up a small number of times. The rearrangement uses TRBV7-2 and TRBJ2-7; D not certain. With 4 bases removed from V and 1 base from J, the gap between germline ends came to 17 bases. The germline V gene has CDR1 SGHTA and CDR2 FQGNSA. The CDR3 is made up of 16 amino acids. In nucleotides, the CDR3 is TGTGCCAGCAGCTACGCCGAAGTTACCCAGTCCTACGAGCAGTACTTC. It codes for CASSYAEVTQSYEQYF. Combining the CDR3 with reference TRBV7-2 and TRBJ2-7 gives the whole variable domain GAGVSQSPSNKVTEKGKDVELRCDPISGHTALYWYRQSLGQGLEFLIYFQGNSAPDKSGLPSDRFSAERTGGSVSTLTIQRTQQEDSAVYLCASSYAEVTQSYEQYFGPGTRLTVT.